The entry below describes one T cell receptor beta chain. In its sample, this clone was seen a few times. Its antigen is still unknown. Qualities for individual bases were not recorded, and no much larger clone is one base off. CDR1 and CDR2 are read off the germline V gene as SQVTM and ANQGSEA. Measured from the cysteine to the phenylalanine, the CDR3 is 12 residues long. Only the CDR3 region is kept as DNA, spanning 36 bases read in frame from base 1. V and J lose 4 bases and 4 bases, and a span of 10 bases separates them. The data are from a study of control samples from healthy donors and cancer patients (TCRdb year 2020). Libraries were prepared through the immunoSEQ multiplex PCR assay. TCRdb re-hosts the immuneACCESS table, in-frame sequences only. Its copies lack some clones; in the studies checked, an unresolved V gene accounts for under half of them, and the cause for the rest is not known. This sample lists about 48,000 clones; approximately 93% were detected once. In total, the top ten clones hold about a quarter of the sample.

Rearrangement joined TRBV29-1 to TRBJ1-1; too little of a D gene remains to name it. The sequence was obtained from a woman aged 45-60 years with head and neck cancer. Material: PBMCs. The DNA sequence follows: TGCAGCGTTGGAGACGTCGCCACTGAAGCTTTCTTT. The encoded protein is CSVGDVATEAFF.